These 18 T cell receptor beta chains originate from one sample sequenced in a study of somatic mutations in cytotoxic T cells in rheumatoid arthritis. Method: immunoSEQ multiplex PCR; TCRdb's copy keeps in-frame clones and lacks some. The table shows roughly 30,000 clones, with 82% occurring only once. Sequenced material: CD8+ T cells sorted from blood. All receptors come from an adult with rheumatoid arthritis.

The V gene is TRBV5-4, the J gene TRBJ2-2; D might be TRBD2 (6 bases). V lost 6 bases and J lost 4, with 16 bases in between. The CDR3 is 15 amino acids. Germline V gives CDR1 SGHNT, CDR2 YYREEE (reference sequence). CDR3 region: CASTHGAGTTGELFF. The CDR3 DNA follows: TGTGCCAGCACCCACGGTGCGGGAACCACCGGGGAGCTGTTTTTT.

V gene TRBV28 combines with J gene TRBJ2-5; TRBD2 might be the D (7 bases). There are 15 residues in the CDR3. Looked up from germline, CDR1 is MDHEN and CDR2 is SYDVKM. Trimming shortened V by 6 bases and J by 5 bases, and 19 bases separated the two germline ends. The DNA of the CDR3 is TGTGCCAGCAGGCTCGGTGGGGGGGCGGGGGAGACCCAGTACTTC. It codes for CASRLGGGAGETQYF. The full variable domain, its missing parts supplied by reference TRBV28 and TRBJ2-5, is DVKVTQSSRYLVKRTGEKVFLECVQDMDHENMFWYRQDPGLGLRLIYFSYDVKMKEKGDIPEGYSVSREKKERFSLILESASTNQTSMYLCASRLGGGAGETQYFGPGTRLLVL.

In nucleotides, the CDR3 is TGCGCCAGCAGCCAAGTTTGGAGGACACTAGGACAGGGCACTCAGCCCCAGCATTTT. Its translation is CASSQVWRTLGQGTQPQHF. J is TRBJ1-5 and V is TRBV4-1; TRBD1 aligns across 8 bases. With V trimmed by 1 base and J by 6 bases, 17 bases remained unmatched. This CDR3 has 19 amino acids. Germline CDR1 is MGHRA and CDR2 is YSYEKL.

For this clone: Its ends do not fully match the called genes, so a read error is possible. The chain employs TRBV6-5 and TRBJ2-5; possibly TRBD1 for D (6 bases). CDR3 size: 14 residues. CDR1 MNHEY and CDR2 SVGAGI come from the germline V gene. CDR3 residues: CASSYRDTQGTQYF. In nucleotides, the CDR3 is TGTGCCAGCAGTTACCGGGACACTCAAGGGACCCAGTACTTC.

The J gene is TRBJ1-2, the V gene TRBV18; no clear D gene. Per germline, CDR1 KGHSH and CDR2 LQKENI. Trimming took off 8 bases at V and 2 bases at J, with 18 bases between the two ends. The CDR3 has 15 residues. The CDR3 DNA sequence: TGTGCCAGCACCCCGAAAGGGCAGGAGAACTATGGCTACACCTTC. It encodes CASTPKGQENYGYTF.

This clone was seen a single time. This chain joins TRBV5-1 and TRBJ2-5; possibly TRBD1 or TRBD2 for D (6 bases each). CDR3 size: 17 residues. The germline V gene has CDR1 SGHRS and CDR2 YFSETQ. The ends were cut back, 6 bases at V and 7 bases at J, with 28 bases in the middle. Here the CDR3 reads CASTLDGGASFVGTQYF. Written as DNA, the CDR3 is TGCGCCAGCACCCTGGACGGGGGCGCGAGTTTTGTGGGGACCCAGTACTTC.

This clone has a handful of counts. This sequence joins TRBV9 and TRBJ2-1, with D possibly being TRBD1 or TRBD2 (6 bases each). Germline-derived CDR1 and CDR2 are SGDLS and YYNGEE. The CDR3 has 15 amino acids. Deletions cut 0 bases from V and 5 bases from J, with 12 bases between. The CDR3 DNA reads TGTGCCAGCAGCGTAGGGAGGGGGGCACACAATGAGCAGTTCTTC. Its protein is CASSVGRGAHNEQFF.

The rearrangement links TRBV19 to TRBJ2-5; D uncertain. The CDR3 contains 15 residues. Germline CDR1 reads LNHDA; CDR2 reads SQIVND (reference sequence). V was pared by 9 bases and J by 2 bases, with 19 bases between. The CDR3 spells CASPRTLLRQETQYF. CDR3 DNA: TGTGCCAGCCCGCGGACCCTTCTACGTCAAGAGACCCAGTACTTC.

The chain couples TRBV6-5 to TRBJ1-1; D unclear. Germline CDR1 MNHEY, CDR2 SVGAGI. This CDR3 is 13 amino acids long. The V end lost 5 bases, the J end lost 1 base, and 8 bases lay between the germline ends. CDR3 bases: TGTGCCAGCAGTGTAACGGGGAACACTGAAGCTTTCTTT. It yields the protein CASSVTGNTEAFF.

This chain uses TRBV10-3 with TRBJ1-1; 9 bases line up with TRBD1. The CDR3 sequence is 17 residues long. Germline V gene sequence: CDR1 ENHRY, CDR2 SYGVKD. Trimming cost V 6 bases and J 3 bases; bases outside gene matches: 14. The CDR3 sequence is CAISRVSGTGSDTEAFF. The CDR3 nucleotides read TGTGCCATCAGCCGCGTTTCCGGGACAGGGAGCGACACTGAAGCTTTCTTT.

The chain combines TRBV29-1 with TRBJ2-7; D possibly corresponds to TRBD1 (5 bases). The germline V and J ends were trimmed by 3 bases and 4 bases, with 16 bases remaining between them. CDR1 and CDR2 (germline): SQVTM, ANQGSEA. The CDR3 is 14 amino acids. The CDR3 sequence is CSVEELDKGYEQYF. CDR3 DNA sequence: TGCAGCGTTGAGGAGTTGGACAAAGGATACGAGCAGTACTTC.

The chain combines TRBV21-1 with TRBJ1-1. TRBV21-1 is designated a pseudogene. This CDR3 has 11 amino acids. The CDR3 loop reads CASTSETEAFF. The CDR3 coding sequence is TGTGCCAGCACCTCGGAGACTGAAGCTTTCTTT.

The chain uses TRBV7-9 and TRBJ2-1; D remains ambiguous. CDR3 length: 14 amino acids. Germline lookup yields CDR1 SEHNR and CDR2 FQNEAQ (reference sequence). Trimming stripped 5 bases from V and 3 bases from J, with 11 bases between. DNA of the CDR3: TGTGCCAGCAGCGGACGACTGAACTACAATGAGCAGTTCTTC. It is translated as CASSGRLNYNEQFF. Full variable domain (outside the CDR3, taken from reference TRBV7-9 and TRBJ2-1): DTGVSQNPRHKITKRGQNVTFRCDPISEHNRLYWYRQTLGQGPEFLTYFQNEAQLEKSRLLSDRFSAERPKGSFSTLEIQRTEQGDSAMYLCASSGRLNYNEQFFGPGTRLTVL.

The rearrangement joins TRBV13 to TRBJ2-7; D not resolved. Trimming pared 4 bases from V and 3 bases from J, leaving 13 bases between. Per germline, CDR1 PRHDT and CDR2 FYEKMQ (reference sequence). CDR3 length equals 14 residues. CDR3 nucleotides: TGTGCCAGCAGCTCTAAGGGCTTATTCTACGAGCAGTACTTC. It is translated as CASSSKGLFYEQYF.

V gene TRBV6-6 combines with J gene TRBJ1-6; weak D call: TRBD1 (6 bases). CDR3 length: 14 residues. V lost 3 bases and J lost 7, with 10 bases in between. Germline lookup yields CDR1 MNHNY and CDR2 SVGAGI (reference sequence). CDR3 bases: TGTGCCAGCAGTTATCGGACAGCCAATTCACCCCTCCACTTT. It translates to CASSYRTANSPLHF.

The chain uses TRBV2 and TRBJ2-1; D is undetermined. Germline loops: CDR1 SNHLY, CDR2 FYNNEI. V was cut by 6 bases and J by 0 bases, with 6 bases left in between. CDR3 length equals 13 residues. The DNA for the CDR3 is TGTGCCAGCAGCGCTCTCTCCTACAATGAGCAGTTCTTC. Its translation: CASSALSYNEQFF.

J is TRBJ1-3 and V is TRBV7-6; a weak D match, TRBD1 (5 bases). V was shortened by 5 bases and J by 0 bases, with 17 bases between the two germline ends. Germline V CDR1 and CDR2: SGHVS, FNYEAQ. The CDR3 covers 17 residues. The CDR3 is CASSPRAADNSGNTIYF. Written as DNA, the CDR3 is TGTGCCAGCAGCCCCCGTGCCGCGGACAACTCTGGAAACACCATATATTTT.

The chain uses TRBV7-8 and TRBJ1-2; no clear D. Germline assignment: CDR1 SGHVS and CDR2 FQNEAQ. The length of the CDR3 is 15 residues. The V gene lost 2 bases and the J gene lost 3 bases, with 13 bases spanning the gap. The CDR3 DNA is TGTGCCAGCAGCTTACGTCAGAGGGTCGACTATGGCTACACCTTC. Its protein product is CASSLRQRVDYGYTF.